Sequencing of this TCR beta chain was carried out in a study of cytomegalovirus exposure and HLA in healthy donors. On this clone: Its antigen is unidentified.

The study's findings and limits: About 87% or about 30% of the time was how often most TCR beta V segments were productive, according to an earlier analysis.

Trimming took 3 bases from V and 5 from J, leaving 13 bases between them. The CDR3 is made up of 14 amino acids. In germline, CDR1 is LGHNT, CDR2 FRNRAP. The PCR contained 60 Vbeta and 13 Jbeta primers. Profiling relied on immunoSEQ multiplex PCR, and the TCRdb table lists in-frame clones only, not all of them. The table has about 150,000 clones, 80% to 85% seen once. The sample taken for sequencing was PBMCs. The V and J genes are TRBV12-5 and TRBJ2-5; D ambiguous. This TCR came from a boy between 2 and 10 years old in good health and CMV-seronegative. The CDR3 spells CASGLFPSTETQYF. DNA of the CDR3: TGTGCTAGTGGTTTATTCCCTAGTACGGAGACCCAGTACTTC.